The subject of this entry is one T cell receptor (beta chain). The CDR3 contains 15 residues. CDR1 is MNHEY, CDR2 SMNVEV, per germline (reference sequence). J was trimmed by 0 bases and V by 5 bases; bases with no gene match: 4. The data are from a study of CD8+ T cells in alopecia areata. Study at large: Treated patients received oral tofacitinib, 5 to 10 mg twice daily.

Extraction and reverse transcription of RNA yielded cDNA as the sequencing template. Profiling relied on immunoSEQ multiplex PCR, and the TCRdb table lists in-frame clones only, not all of them. The table shows some 170,000 clones, with less than 70% occurring only once. Treatment noted: oral pan-JAK inhibitor, 5-10 mg twice daily. The genes are TRBV27 and TRBJ2-3; 8 bases match TRBD1. The clonotype comes from a human donor with alopecia areata. The sequencing here drew on CD8+ T cells sorted from blood, taken at week 24, from a patient treated with tofacitinib. CDR3 sequence reads: CASSPTGDSTDTQYF. The CDR3 nucleotides read TGTGCCAGCAGTCCGACAGGGGATAGCACAGATACGCAGTATTTT.